Listed here is a single TCR beta chain. What it binds is unknown. One junction end disagrees with the germline gene, perhaps due to a read error. The CDR3 extends over 17 amino acids. From germline, CDR1 is MGHRA and CDR2 YSYEKL. The data are from a study of regulatory T cells in long-lasting Graves disease. Study observations and caveats: Having few samples may have compromised the accuracy.

Investigators prepared the TCR beta libraries by applying iRepertoire HTBI primers and Arm-PCR of CDR3 regions. TCRdb called the multiplex PCR reads again in MiXCR, with one record for every CDR3 protein. In the table there are roughly 500,000 distinct CDR3 sequences, 13% to 15% of which are singletons. Time point denoted: newly diagnosed GD, antithyroid drugs for less than 3 months. Scientists built the TCR library using RNA that was extracted from PBMCs. These data also formed part of another study, on T cells in Graves' hyperthyroidism and ophthalmopathy.

Sequencing was performed on peripheral blood mononuclear cells (PBMCs), taken at new diagnosis, from a patient treated with antithyroid drugs. This TCR was recovered from a woman aged 50 to 60 with Graves disease. The rearrangement joins TRBV4-1 to TRBJ1-2, with 9 bases fitting TRBD1. The CDR3 sequence: CASSQDKTGGKYYGYTF. In DNA form, the CDR3 reads TGTGCCAGCAGCCAAGATAAGACAGGGGGAAAATACTATGGCTACACCTTC.